This T cell receptor beta chain appears in the sequencing data of a study of shared clonotypes between healthy human individuals. Findings and caveats of the study: Naive subsets usually exceeded memory subsets in estimated richness.

It was roughly 190 ng DNA, approximately 28,000 T cell genomes, that sorted-subset replicate PCRs used. Original processing notes: For the immunoSEQ data, sequences were junction-only without quality scores, so filtering differed. Only in-frame clones appear in the TCRdb table, and some are missing; sequencing was by immunoSEQ multiplex PCR. For V, J and clone size, that table is used; D and trimming come from the DNA. The sample lists some 100,000 clones, 68% occurring once. The CDR3 spans 13 residues. Germline V lookup: CDR1 MNHNS, CDR2 SASEGT. V lost 10 bases and J 3 bases, leaving 13 bases between the germline ends. Of note for this clone: Its target is not known.

The J gene is TRBJ1-5, the V gene TRBV6-1; TRBD1 might be the D (6 bases). The sequence was obtained from a woman in her twenties or thirties in good health. Sequences were obtained from memory CD8+ T cells sorted from blood. Subset of the sample: CD45RO+ cells pooled with CCR7-negative TemRA cells. CDR3 sequence reads: CATTDRFNQPQHF. As DNA, the CDR3 is TGTGCCACTACGGACAGATTCAATCAGCCCCAGCATTTT.